A single sample gave rise to the 14 T cell receptor beta chains below, sequenced in a study of OX40 agonist ivuxolimab in advanced cancers. Libraries were prepared by immunoSEQ multiplex PCR; TCRdb keeps only in-frame clonotypes and omits some of them. The repertoire holds around 10,000 clones, with 79% as singletons. This specimen was CD4+ or CD8+ T cells sorted from blood, taken in a trial of the OX40 agonist ivuxolimab. Receptors were obtained from an adult with an advanced solid tumor such as melanoma, head and neck, liver or kidney cancer.

This chain joins TRBV19 and TRBJ2-7; D may be TRBD1 or TRBD2 (5 bases each). This CDR3 comprises 12 residues. Trimming took off 5 bases at V and 8 bases at J, with 13 bases between the two ends. The germline V gene has CDR1 LNHDA and CDR2 SQIVND (reference sequence). The CDR3 DNA sequence: TGTGCCAGTAGTGAACAAGGGGACCAGCAGTACTTC. Translated: CASSEQGDQQYF.

The chain combines TRBV9 with TRBJ2-5; 12 bases are shared with TRBD2. J gave up 0 bases and V 4 bases, and 7 bases lay outside the gene matches. This CDR3 spans 17 amino acids. Germline V gene lookup returns CDR1 SGDLS and CDR2 YYNGEE. This CDR3 is CASSTRLAGVDQETQYF. CDR3 nucleotides: TGTGCCAGCAGCACCCGACTAGCGGGAGTAGACCAAGAGACCCAGTACTTC.

This clone is medium-sized by share. The V and J genes are TRBV5-6 and TRBJ1-5; possibly TRBD1 for D (5 bases). Germline-derived CDR1 and CDR2 are SGHDT and YYEEEE. The CDR3 is made up of 16 amino acids. Trimming shortened V by 0 bases and J by 4 bases, and 14 bases separated the two germline ends. The CDR3 DNA sequence: TGTGCCAGCAGCTTGGCCATAACGACAGCTAATCAGCCCCAGCATTTT. As protein: CASSLAITTANQPQHF. Using reference TRBV5-6 and TRBJ1-5 for the parts outside the CDR3, the full variable domain is DAGVTQSPTHLIKTRGQQVTLRCSPKSGHDTVSWYQQALGQGPQFIFQYYEEEERQRGNFPDRFSGHQFPNYSSELNVNALLLGDSALYLCASSLAITTANQPQHFGDGTRLSIL.

The rearrangement links TRBV6-5 to TRBJ1-5; D is uncertain. In germline, CDR1 is MNHEY, CDR2 SVGAGI. Trimming stripped 0 bases from V and 7 bases from J, with 10 bases between. The CDR3 is 14 residues long. The CDR3 sequence: CASSYSESMQPQHF. The DNA for the CDR3 is TGTGCCAGCAGTTACTCAGAGTCAATGCAGCCCCAGCATTTT.

The V and J genes are TRBV5-1 and TRBJ2-3; maybe TRBD2 (6 bases). Germline V lookup: CDR1 SGHRS, CDR2 YFSETQ. This CDR3 is built from 16 residues. V was trimmed by 1 base and J by 4 bases, leaving 16 bases between them. CDR3 protein: CASSLLARDGADTQYF. In DNA form, the CDR3 reads TGCGCCAGCAGCTTGTTAGCGCGGGATGGCGCAGATACGCAGTATTTT.

The gene calls are TRBV4-1 and TRBJ2-7, with 13 bases identical to TRBD2. The CDR3 is 15 amino acids. The V and J ends lost 1 base and 7 bases, in that order; junction bases with no gene match: 4. Germline V CDR1 and CDR2: MGHRA, YSYEKL. CDR3 sequence reads: CASSQGTSGSWEQYF. The CDR3 DNA reads TGCGCCAGCAGCCAAGGGACTAGCGGGAGTTGGGAGCAGTACTTC.

This clone was seen a few times. This chain uses TRBV19 with TRBJ2-7; D gene ambiguous. The CDR3 runs to 13 residues. CDR1 is LNHDA, CDR2 SQIVND, per germline (reference sequence). V was shortened by 5 bases and J by 2 bases, with 10 bases between the two germline ends. The CDR3 DNA reads as TGTGCCAGTAGTTTCAAGCTCACCTACGAGCAGTACTTC. This translates into CASSFKLTYEQYF. Based on the CDR3 plus reference TRBV19 and TRBJ2-7, the full variable domain is DGGITQSPKYLFRKEGQNVTLSCEQNLNHDAMYWYRQDPGQGLRLIYYSQIVNDFQKGDIAEGYSVSREKKESFPLTVTSAQKNPTAFYLCASSFKLTYEQYFGPGTRLTVT.

V is TRBV6-1 and J is TRBJ1-2, with a weak D call TRBD1 (6 bases). V was trimmed by 2 bases and J by 4 bases, leaving 8 bases between them. The germline CDR1 and CDR2 sequences are MNHNS and SASEGT. This CDR3 region has 13 residues. CDR3 nucleotide sequence: TGTGCCAGCAGTGAAAGGGGGAGCTATGGCTACACCTTC. This sequence encodes CASSERGSYGYTF.

This rearrangement joins TRBV4-3 to TRBJ1-2, with 7 bases fitting TRBD1. V dropped 3 bases and J dropped 2; count of bases not matched to a gene: 3. The CDR3 is 14 amino acids. Germline V gives CDR1 LGHNA, CDR2 YSLEER. This chain's CDR3 is CASSQDRTNYGYTF. CDR3 coding DNA: TGCGCCAGCAGCCAGGACAGGACAAACTATGGCTACACCTTC.

The J gene is TRBJ2-2, the V gene TRBV4-1, with TRBD1 identical over 7 bases. This CDR3 comprises 15 residues. With V trimmed by 4 bases and J by 3 bases, 5 bases remained unmatched. CDR1 is MGHRA, CDR2 YSYEKL, per germline. The CDR3 coding sequence is TGCGCCAGCAGCCCCTACAGGGGAGACACCGGGGAGCTGTTTTTT. It encodes CASSPYRGDTGELFF.

In regard to this clone: The same CDR3 is also encoded by other DNA sequences in this sample. The J gene is TRBJ2-1, the V gene TRBV5-1; D not certain. Germline CDR1 is SGHRS and CDR2 is YFSETQ. The CDR3 contains 13 residues. Trimming cost V 0 bases and J 3 bases, with 4 bases left between them. The CDR3 here is CASSLGGYNEQFF. DNA for the CDR3: TGCGCCAGCAGCTTGGGGGGCTACAATGAGCAGTTCTTC.

The CDR3: CASSEAGGPGANVLTF. In DNA, the CDR3 is TGTGCCAGCAGTGAAGCGGGGGGCCCTGGGGCCAACGTCCTGACTTTC. V is TRBV13 and J is TRBJ2-6; 9 bases fit TRBD2. CDR3 length: 16 residues. With V trimmed by 6 bases and J by 2 bases, 5 bases remained unmatched. Per germline, CDR1 PRHDT and CDR2 FYEKMQ (reference sequence).

This chain uses TRBV7-6 with TRBJ2-1; tentative D call: TRBD1 (6 bases). Looked up from germline, CDR1 is SGHVS and CDR2 is FNYEAQ. V shed 2 bases and J shed 2 bases, with 10 bases lying between them. CDR3 length: 15 residues. CDR3 bases: TGTGCCAGCAGCTTAAACAGGGAAACCTACAATGAGCAGTTCTTC. Translation: CASSLNRETYNEQFF.

The chain joins TRBV18 to TRBJ2-7; D uncertain. This CDR3 contains 12 residues. The V end was cut by 0 bases, the J end by 2 bases, with 2 bases between. The germline V gene has CDR1 KGHSH and CDR2 LQKENI. The CDR3 nucleotides are TGTGCCAGCTCACCACCCACCTACGAGCAGTACTTC. Encoded protein: CASSPPTYEQYF.